This passage covers 32 T cell receptor beta chains from one sample sequenced in a study of blood T cell repertoires in COVID-19. Measured with immunoSEQ multiplex PCR; TCRdb has only the in-frame clones, and not every one. The data contain some 58,000 clones, 83% of them singletons. The sequenced sample consisted of peripheral blood. Receptors were obtained from a man between 45 and 60 years old with COVID-19, enrolled during active disease.

The gene calls are TRBV3-1 (or the pseudogene TRBV3-2) and TRBJ1-1, with D perhaps TRBD1 (5 bases). CDR3 size: 13 residues. V shed 4 bases and J shed 6 bases, with 12 bases lying between them. Germline CDR1 is LGHDT and CDR2 is YNNKEL (reference sequence). CDR3 bases: TGTGCCAGCAGCCGTAGGGGTTCTCCTGAAGCTTTCTTT. Its protein product is CASSRRGSPEAFF.

The rearrangement links TRBV11-3 to TRBJ2-1; 9 nucleotides align to TRBD2. J gave up 6 bases and V 4 bases, and 7 bases lay outside the gene matches. The CDR3 spans 15 residues. The germline V gene has CDR1 SGHNT and CDR2 YENEEA. CDR3 sequence reads: CASSSTSGASNEQFF. The CDR3 nucleotides are TGTGCCAGCAGCTCGACTAGCGGAGCGAGCAATGAGCAGTTCTTC.

This clone was seen only once. The genes are TRBV13 and TRBJ2-5; D is uncertain. Between the trimmed V and J ends, which lost 2 bases and 3 bases, there was a span of 7 bases. The CDR3 consists of 13 residues. Germline values: CDR1 PRHDT, CDR2 FYEKMQ (reference sequence). This chain's CDR3 is CASSLLREETQYF. The CDR3 DNA is TGTGCCAGCAGCTTACTGCGTGAAGAGACCCAGTACTTC.

The chain joins TRBV7-2 to TRBJ2-2, with TRBD2 matching over 10 bases. The CDR3 spans 18 residues. V was pared by 1 base and J by 4 bases, with 9 bases of the junction left unmatched. Germline-derived CDR1 and CDR2 are SGHTA and FQGNSA. CDR3 coding DNA: TGTGCCAGCAGCTTAGGTTTGGCTAGCGGGAGAGGCACCGGGGAGCTGTTTTTT. It yields the protein CASSLGLASGRGTGELFF.

J is TRBJ1-2 and V is TRBV28; 7 nucleotides align to TRBD1. The CDR3 length is 15 residues. Germline values: CDR1 MDHEN, CDR2 SYDVKM. V lost 3 bases, J lost 2 bases, and 6 bases stayed unmatched. The CDR3 loop reads CASSFRDRQNYGYTF. The CDR3 nucleotides are TGTGCCAGCAGTTTCCGGGACAGACAAAACTATGGCTACACCTTC.

This chain joins TRBV5-1 and TRBJ2-3; no definite D call. Trimming stripped 0 bases from V and 0 bases from J, with 8 bases between. There are 15 residues in the CDR3. The germline V gene has CDR1 SGHRS and CDR2 YFSETQ. CDR3 nucleotide sequence: TGCGCCAGCAGCTTGGATGCGGCTAGCACAGATACGCAGTATTTT. Encoded protein: CASSLDAASTDTQYF.

This clone was counted between two and nine times. The chain combines TRBV30 with TRBJ2-7; possible D gene TRBD1, 6 bases. The CDR3 runs to 11 residues. The germline gives CDR1 GTSNPN, CDR2 SVGIG (reference sequence). This CDR3 is CASNRAYEQYF. CDR3 sequence (DNA): TGTGCATCGAACAGGGCCTACGAGCAGTACTTC. Full variable domain (rest looked up from reference TRBV30 and TRBJ2-7): SQTIHQWPATLVQPVGSPLSLECTVEGTSNPNLYWYRQAAGRGLQLLFYSVGIGQISSEVPQNLSASRPQDRQFILSSKKLLLSDSGFYLCASNRAYEQYFGPGTRLTVT.

The rearrangement links TRBV6-1 to TRBJ2-7, with D uncertain. The CDR3 covers 13 residues. CDR1 MNHNS and CDR2 SASEGT come from the germline V gene. V was pared by 0 bases and J by 10 bases, with 13 bases between. In DNA, the CDR3 is TGTGCCAGCAGTGAAGCTTCCGGTCTTCCCCAGTACTTC. This codes for CASSEASGLPQYF.

This clone has a handful of counts. The V gene is TRBV12-3 or TRBV12-4, the J gene TRBJ1-4; D remains ambiguous. V was clipped by 4 bases and J by 4 bases, with 7 bases between them. This CDR3 contains 13 residues. The CDR3 region is CASSYRINEKLFF. The CDR3 DNA is TGTGCCAGCAGTTACAGAATTAATGAAAAACTGTTTTTT.

This chain links TRBV6-5 with TRBJ1-2, with D perhaps TRBD1 (6 bases). V dropped 7 bases and J dropped 4 bases, with 13 bases sitting between them. The germline V gene has CDR1 MNHEY and CDR2 SVGAGI. The CDR3 consists of 13 residues. Written as DNA, the CDR3 is TGTGCCAGCACCCGGACAGAAGGCTATGGCTACACCTTC. It yields the protein CASTRTEGYGYTF.

The sample holds one count of this clone. The rearrangement joins TRBV6-5 to TRBJ1-2; D not resolved. Germline V gene data show CDR1 as MNHEY and CDR2 as SVGAGI. The CDR3 totals 15 residues. The V end lost 7 bases, the J end lost 0 bases, and 15 bases lay between the germline ends. In DNA, the CDR3 is TGTGCCAGCATGAGAACAGCCCGAGCTAACTATGGCTACACCTTC. Protein: CASMRTARANYGYTF.

This clone was detected once. This rearrangement joins TRBV2 to TRBJ2-1, with 9 bases fitting TRBD2. Germline CDR1 SNHLY, CDR2 FYNNEI. The CDR3 totals 15 residues. The V segment lost 4 bases and the J segment 3 bases; nucleotides outside the gene matches: 4. For the CDR3, the DNA is TGTGCCAGCAGTGGAGTAGCGGGAGTCTACAATGAGCAGTTCTTC. It encodes CASSGVAGVYNEQFF.

The genes are TRBV24-1 and TRBJ2-5; TRBD1 might be the D (7 bases). The V gene's germline CDR1 is KGHDR and CDR2 SFDVKD. V was pared by 4 bases and J by 5 bases, with 22 bases between. The CDR3 has 17 amino acids. CDR3: CATSDYSLLTGRETQYF. CDR3 bases: TGTGCCACCAGTGACTACAGCCTTCTGACAGGGAGGGAGACCCAGTACTTC.

V usage is TRBV9 and J usage is TRBJ2-6; weak D call: TRBD2 (6 bases). CDR3 length: 15 residues. Germline loops: CDR1 SGDLS, CDR2 YYNGEE. Deletions cut 3 bases from V and 0 bases from J, with 7 bases between. CDR3 loop: CASSAGSSGANVLTF. For the CDR3, the DNA is TGTGCCAGCAGCGCCGGGAGCTCTGGGGCCAACGTCCTGACTTTC.

J is TRBJ2-2 and V is TRBV9; 11 nucleotides align to TRBD2. The CDR3 has 18 amino acids. Per germline, CDR1 SGDLS and CDR2 YYNGEE. J was trimmed by 0 bases and V by 3 bases; bases with no gene match: 7. This chain's CDR3 is CASSGATSGEANTGELFF. CDR3 nucleotides: TGTGCCAGCAGCGGAGCGACTAGCGGGGAGGCGAACACCGGGGAGCTGTTTTTT.

The CDR3 bases are TGTGCCAGCAGCCAAGAAGCCAGGTCCACCGGGGAGCTGTTTTTT. Amino acid sequence: CASSQEARSTGELFF. This rearrangement joins TRBV4-2 to TRBJ2-2; D call uncertain. CDR3 length: 15 amino acids. CDR1 is LGHNA, CDR2 YNFKEQ, per germline. The germline V and J ends were trimmed by 0 bases and 4 bases, with 9 bases remaining between them.

The chain uses TRBV6-6 and TRBJ2-1; 10 nucleotides match TRBD1. The CDR3 extends over 16 amino acids. Germline-derived CDR1 and CDR2 are MNHNY and SVGAGI (reference sequence). V gave up 5 bases and J gave up 6 bases; unmatched junction bases: 10. For the CDR3, the DNA is TGTGCCAGCAGTCGATCCGGGACAGGGGTTGGCAATGAGCAGTTCTTC. Translated, it gives CASSRSGTGVGNEQFF.

The CDR3 here is CASSFQGNEQFF. CDR3 nucleotide sequence: TGTGCCAGCAGCTTTCAGGGCAATGAGCAGTTCTTC. V is TRBV7-6 and J is TRBJ2-1, with TRBD1 as a possible D gene (5 bases). V lost 3 bases and J lost 6, with 6 bases in between. Per the germline V gene, CDR1 is SGHVS and CDR2 is FNYEAQ. This CDR3 is 12 amino acids long.

This chain uses TRBV6-6 with TRBJ2-5; 7 bases fit TRBD2. Germline V CDR1 and CDR2: MNHNY, SVGAGI (reference sequence). This CDR3 contains 16 residues. With 2 bases clipped from V and 1 base from J, the junction kept 7 bases outside the gene matches. The CDR3 DNA is TGTGCCAGCAGTTACGATGCGGGAGCCCTCCAAGAGACCCAGTACTTC. Residues: CASSYDAGALQETQYF.

The chain couples TRBV2 to TRBJ2-7; D remains ambiguous. Trimming took 4 bases from V and 3 from J, leaving 10 bases between them. The CDR3 is 13 residues long. Germline CDR1 is SNHLY and CDR2 is FYNNEI. The CDR3 coding sequence is TGTGCCAGCAGTGGCGGAGCAGACTACGAGCAGTACTTC. It is translated as CASSGGADYEQYF.

The CDR3 is CASSQMVPSGNEQFF. The CDR3 nucleotides read TGTGCCAGCAGCCAAATGGTCCCGTCGGGCAATGAGCAGTTCTTC. This chain links TRBV3-1 (or the pseudogene TRBV3-2) with TRBJ2-1; D not certain. Germline CDR1 LGHDT, CDR2 YNNKEL (reference sequence). V was shortened by 2 bases and J by 6 bases, with 14 bases between the two germline ends. The CDR3 loop spans 15 amino acids.

V and J are TRBV10-3 and TRBJ1-3, with TRBD1 matching 8 bases. The CDR3 totals 18 residues. With 2 bases clipped from V and 1 base from J, the junction kept 10 bases outside the gene matches. Per the germline V gene, CDR1 is ENHRY and CDR2 is SYGVKD. CDR3 sequence reads: CAISEVSGGVLSGNTIYF. The CDR3 nucleotides are TGTGCCATCAGTGAGGTGTCAGGGGGCGTCTTGTCTGGAAACACCATATATTTT.

V and J are TRBV9 and TRBJ2-3, with D maybe TRBD1 (5 bases). The germline CDR1 and CDR2 sequences are SGDLS and YYNGEE. The CDR3 extends over 15 amino acids. The V end lost 0 bases, the J end lost 2 bases, and 10 bases lay between the germline ends. CDR3 region: CASSVGGHPTDTQYF. The CDR3 nucleotides are TGTGCCAGCAGCGTAGGGGGCCATCCCACAGATACGCAGTATTTT.

By sample fraction, this clone is medium-sized (0.01 to 0.1%). The V gene is TRBV3-1 (or the pseudogene TRBV3-2), the J gene TRBJ2-7; D unclear. This CDR3 has 15 amino acids. Trimming shortened V by 1 base and J by 7 bases, and 17 bases separated the two germline ends. Germline-derived CDR1 and CDR2 are LGHDT and YNNKEL (reference sequence). The DNA of the CDR3 is TGTGCCAGCAGCCAAGTTCGCAACAGTGTGCAGGAGCAGTACTTC. Residues: CASSQVRNSVQEQYF.

The chain recombines TRBV30 with TRBJ2-2, with D tentatively TRBD1 (5 bases). V shed 0 bases and J shed 5 bases, with 10 bases lying between them. The CDR3 loop spans 14 amino acids. Germline CDR1 GTSNPN, CDR2 SVGIG (reference sequence). The CDR3 DNA follows: TGTGCCTGGAGTGTGATAGGGGCTACCGGGGAGCTGTTTTTT. Amino acids: CAWSVIGATGELFF. Together with reference TRBV30 and TRBJ2-2, the CDR3 gives the full variable domain: SQTIHQWPATLVQPVGSPLSLECTVEGTSNPNLYWYRQAAGRGLQLLFYSVGIGQISSEVPQNLSASRPQDRQFILSSKKLLLSDSGFYLCAWSVIGATGELFFGEGSRLTVL.

This chain connects TRBV19 to TRBJ1-3, with D perhaps TRBD1 (6 bases). The CDR3 length is 15 residues. CDR1 and CDR2 from the germline V gene are LNHDA and SQIVND (reference sequence). Trimming cost V 6 bases and J 7 bases, with 19 bases left between them. The CDR3 DNA sequence: TGTGCCAGTAGCGACTCCGGGACACGAGGGAACACCATATATTTT. Translated, it gives CASSDSGTRGNTIYF.

V is TRBV19 and J is TRBJ2-7; tentatively, D is TRBD2 (6 bases). Germline values: CDR1 LNHDA, CDR2 SQIVND (reference sequence). Trimming shortened V by 8 bases and J by 6 bases, and 17 bases separated the two germline ends. CDR3 size: 13 residues. This chain's CDR3 is CASRSRGAGEQYF. The CDR3 DNA is TGTGCCAGTCGGTCCCGAGGAGCGGGCGAGCAGTACTTC.

J is TRBJ2-2 and V is TRBV2, with 7 bases fitting TRBD2. Germline assignment: CDR1 SNHLY and CDR2 FYNNEI. After removal of 6 bases from V and 6 bases from J, the junction contained 7 bases not matched to a gene. This CDR3 is built from 14 residues. The CDR3 reads CASRYSLAPGELFF. DNA for the CDR3: TGTGCCAGCAGGTACTCACTAGCGCCCGGGGAGCTGTTTTTT.

The genes are TRBV4-2 and TRBJ2-7; D is possibly TRBD2 (6 bases). The germline V gene encodes CDR1 LGHNA and CDR2 YNFKEQ. V lost 1 base, J lost 1 base, and 8 bases lay in between. The length of the CDR3 is 14 residues. CDR3 sequence reads: CASSQVGGSYEQYF. The CDR3 DNA reads as TGTGCCAGCAGCCAAGTCGGGGGTTCCTACGAGCAGTACTTC.

This clone was recorded once. This rearrangement joins TRBV7-2 to TRBJ1-4, with TRBD1 identical over 7 bases. Germline assignment: CDR1 SGHTA and CDR2 FQGNSA. Trimming at V came to 8 bases and at J to 7 bases, leaving 10 bases not matched to a gene. The CDR3 sequence is 14 residues long. The chain's CDR3 is CASGPGTVGEKLFF. The CDR3 region has the DNA TGTGCCAGCGGACCCGGGACAGTTGGTGAAAAACTGTTTTTT.

V usage is TRBV6-5 and J usage is TRBJ1-4; D possibly corresponds to TRBD1 (5 bases). V lost 7 bases and J 7 bases, leaving 16 bases between the germline ends. Germline CDR1 is MNHEY and CDR2 is SVGAGI. This CDR3 region has 14 residues. Here the CDR3 reads CASTPRGNGEKLFF. The CDR3 coding sequence is TGTGCCAGCACCCCCCGGGGGAACGGTGAAAAACTGTTTTTT.

This clone has just one count. This chain links TRBV5-4 with TRBJ2-2, with D uncertain. The CDR3 spans 13 residues. Trimming removed 2 bases from V and 1 base from J, with 3 bases in between. The germline CDR1 and CDR2 sequences are SGHNT and YYREEE (reference sequence). This CDR3 reads CASSFRNTGELFF. The CDR3 coding sequence is TGTGCCAGCAGCTTCAGGAACACCGGGGAGCTGTTTTTT.